The 14 T cell receptor beta chains given below trace back to one sample, sequenced in a study of memory CD8 T cells in hepatitis C reinfection. Clones were sequenced by immunoSEQ multiplex PCR, and TCRdb holds only the in-frame ones, with some missing. Counted here are tens of thousands of clones, roughly 86% occurring once; the ten biggest clones make up roughly 1%. Time point defined: pre-reinfection, 55 to 20 weeks before reinfection detection. No in vitro expansion preceded TCR sequencing of the sorted cells. The sample comprised naive CD8+ T cells sorted from blood. The source of these receptors is a man aged 18 to 35 with hepatitis C virus infection.

The chain recombines TRBV6-5 with TRBJ1-1; weak D call: TRBD1 (5 bases). V was clipped by 0 bases and J by 0 bases, with 11 bases between them. Germline loops: CDR1 MNHEY, CDR2 SVGAGI. This CDR3 has 16 amino acids. This CDR3 reads CASSYSGGGMNTEAFF. The CDR3 DNA reads TGTGCCAGCAGTTACTCAGGCGGGGGTATGAACACTGAAGCTTTCTTT.

This chain joins TRBV14 and TRBJ2-1, with TRBD1 matching over 8 bases. Germline loops: CDR1 SGHDN, CDR2 FVKESK. The junction had 7 bases not matched to a gene; V was cut back by 2 bases and J by 4 bases. The CDR3 runs to 16 residues. In DNA, the CDR3 is TGTGCCAGCAGCCAACGACAGGGGAGTAGGTACAATGAGCAGTTCTTC. Its protein product is CASSQRQGSRYNEQFF.

The chain links TRBV2 to TRBJ1-4; no reliable D call. The V gene's germline CDR1 is SNHLY and CDR2 FYNNEI. The CDR3 has 11 amino acids. Trimming cost V 6 bases and J 6 bases, with 5 bases left between them. The CDR3 DNA is TGTGCCAGCAGCCGAGATGAAAAACTGTTTTTT. Protein sequence: CASSRDEKLFF.

The J gene is TRBJ2-7, the V gene TRBV19; D uncertain. This CDR3 is 12 amino acids long. The ends were cut back, 8 bases at V and 7 bases at J, with 15 bases in the middle. The germline gives CDR1 LNHDA, CDR2 SQIVND (reference sequence). The CDR3 bases are TGTGCCAGTTCGGCTATCCCCGGGGAGCAGTACTTC. It codes for CASSAIPGEQYF. Together with reference TRBV19 and TRBJ2-7, the CDR3 gives the full variable domain: DGGITQSPKYLFRKEGQNVTLSCEQNLNHDAMYWYRQDPGQGLRLIYYSQIVNDFQKGDIAEGYSVSREKKESFPLTVTSAQKNPTAFYLCASSAIPGEQYFGPGTRLTVT.

The chain couples TRBV4-1 to TRBJ1-2, with D perhaps matching TRBD1 (5 bases). Deletions cut 1 base from V and 3 bases from J, with 12 bases between. The CDR3 runs to 15 residues. Germline V lookup: CDR1 MGHRA, CDR2 YSYEKL. The CDR3 DNA sequence: TGCGCCAGCAGCCAAGTTCTGGGCAGGGACTATGGCTACACCTTC. It translates to CASSQVLGRDYGYTF.

The gene calls are TRBV28 and TRBJ2-3; maybe TRBD1 (5 bases). Germline loops: CDR1 MDHEN, CDR2 SYDVKM. Trimming shortened V by 1 base and J by 7 bases, and 15 bases separated the two germline ends. This CDR3 comprises 15 residues. The CDR3 reads CASSLSTAILNTQYF. The CDR3 nucleotides are TGTGCCAGCAGTTTATCGACAGCCATACTAAATACGCAGTATTTT.

In DNA, the CDR3 is TGTGCCAGCTCACCACCGTCAGGGGAGCTTGAGCAGTTCTTC. It translates to CASSPPSGELEQFF. V is TRBV18 and J is TRBJ2-1; a weak D match, TRBD1 (6 bases). The CDR3 is 14 residues long. Trimming left V 0 bases short and J 9 bases short, with 12 bases between. CDR1 is KGHSH and CDR2 is LQKENI in the germline V gene.

CDR3 region: CASSLGWPGSDTF. The CDR3 DNA reads as TGTGCCAGCAGCTTAGGGTGGCCGGGGAGTGACACCTTC. This chain uses TRBV7-9 with TRBJ1-2; D is unresolved. With 1 base removed from V and 12 bases from J, the gap between germline ends came to 15 bases. Germline CDR1 and CDR2: SEHNR and FQNEAQ (reference sequence). The CDR3 sequence is 13 residues long.

V usage is TRBV27 and J usage is TRBJ2-1; D may be TRBD2 (6 bases). This CDR3 spans 14 amino acids. The V end lost 3 bases, the J end lost 8 bases, and 14 bases lay between the germline ends. Germline assignment: CDR1 MNHEY and CDR2 SMNVEV (reference sequence). The CDR3 region is CASSFSPRGDEQFF. The CDR3 nucleotides read TGTGCCAGCAGTTTCTCCCCTCGCGGGGATGAGCAGTTCTTC.

The gene calls are TRBV2 and TRBJ2-3; TRBD1 matches 8 bases. After removal of 6 bases from V and 1 base from J, the junction contained 3 bases not matched to a gene. Germline V gene data show CDR1 as SNHLY and CDR2 as FYNNEI. The CDR3 has 14 residues. CDR3 nucleotide sequence: TGTGCCAGCAGACCGGGACAGGGCACAGATACGCAGTATTTT. Protein product: CASRPGQGTDTQYF.

V and J are TRBV9 and TRBJ1-1, with 10 bases lining up with TRBD1. CDR1 is SGDLS and CDR2 is YYNGEE in the germline V gene. The trim removed 5 bases at V and 8 bases at J, leaving 15 bases unmatched. This CDR3 has 16 amino acids. CDR3 sequence: CASSSSLTGGEVEAFF. The CDR3 DNA reads as TGTGCCAGCAGTTCCTCCCTGACAGGGGGCGAGGTCGAAGCTTTCTTT.

This chain links TRBV27 with TRBJ1-2, with unresolved D. Germline assignment: CDR1 MNHEY and CDR2 SMNVEV (reference sequence). The CDR3 is made up of 13 amino acids. The ends were cut back, 1 base at V and 2 bases at J, with 5 bases in the middle. In DNA, the CDR3 is TGTGCCAGCAGTTTATTCCGGAACTATGGCTACACCTTC. This sequence encodes CASSLFRNYGYTF.

This clone was seen a few times. This chain connects TRBV5-1 to TRBJ2-1; 8 bases map to TRBD1. Losses at the gene ends were 4 bases for V and 4 bases for J; bases not matched to a gene: 10. This CDR3 contains 16 residues. The V gene's germline CDR1 is SGHRS and CDR2 YFSETQ. The chain's CDR3 is CASSRDPGQEYNEQFF. CDR3 in DNA: TGCGCCAGCAGCCGGGATCCGGGACAGGAGTACAATGAGCAGTTCTTC.

The chain is built from TRBV28 and TRBJ2-3, with 9 bases aligning to TRBD2. The CDR3 has 15 amino acids. V was clipped by 4 bases and J by 10 bases; unmatched bases: 12. From germline, CDR1 is MDHEN and CDR2 SYDVKM. CDR3: CASSSTQRGEEAQYF. Written as DNA, the CDR3 is TGTGCCAGCAGTTCTACTCAGCGGGGGGAAGAGGCGCAGTATTTT.